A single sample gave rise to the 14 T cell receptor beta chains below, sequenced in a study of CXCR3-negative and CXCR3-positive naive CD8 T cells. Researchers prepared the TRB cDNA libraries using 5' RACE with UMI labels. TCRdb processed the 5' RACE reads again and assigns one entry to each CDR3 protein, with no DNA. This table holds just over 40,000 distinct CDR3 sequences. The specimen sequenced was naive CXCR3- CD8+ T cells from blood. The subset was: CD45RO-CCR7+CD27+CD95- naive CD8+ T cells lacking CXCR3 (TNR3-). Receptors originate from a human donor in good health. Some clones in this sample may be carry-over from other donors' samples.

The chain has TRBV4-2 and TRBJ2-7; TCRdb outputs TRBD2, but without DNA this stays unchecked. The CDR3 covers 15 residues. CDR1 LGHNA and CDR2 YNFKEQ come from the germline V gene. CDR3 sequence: CASSHASGTGYEQYF.

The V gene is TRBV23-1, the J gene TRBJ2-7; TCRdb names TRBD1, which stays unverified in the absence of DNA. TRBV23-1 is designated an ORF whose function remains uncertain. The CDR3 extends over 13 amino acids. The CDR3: CATPGEGGYEQYF.

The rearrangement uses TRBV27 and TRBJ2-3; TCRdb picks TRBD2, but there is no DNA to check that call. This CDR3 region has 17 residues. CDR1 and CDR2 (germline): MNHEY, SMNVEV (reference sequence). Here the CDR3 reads CASSLLWASGSTDTQYF.

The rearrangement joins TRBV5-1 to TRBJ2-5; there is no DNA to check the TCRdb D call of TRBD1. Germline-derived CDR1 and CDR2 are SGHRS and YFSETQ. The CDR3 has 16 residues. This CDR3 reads CASSLVTGTVQETQYF.

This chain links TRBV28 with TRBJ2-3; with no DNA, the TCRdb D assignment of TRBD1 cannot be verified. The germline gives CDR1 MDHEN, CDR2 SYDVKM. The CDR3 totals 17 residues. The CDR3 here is CASSGPERDTITDTQYF.

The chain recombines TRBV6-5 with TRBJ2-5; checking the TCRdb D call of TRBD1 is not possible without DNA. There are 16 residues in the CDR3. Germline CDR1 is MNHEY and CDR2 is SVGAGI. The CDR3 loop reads CASSYGQGSPQETQYF.

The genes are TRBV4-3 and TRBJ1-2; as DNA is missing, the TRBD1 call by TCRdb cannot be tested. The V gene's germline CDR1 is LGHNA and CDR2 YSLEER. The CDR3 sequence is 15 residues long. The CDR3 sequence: CASSQDRQTNYGYTF.

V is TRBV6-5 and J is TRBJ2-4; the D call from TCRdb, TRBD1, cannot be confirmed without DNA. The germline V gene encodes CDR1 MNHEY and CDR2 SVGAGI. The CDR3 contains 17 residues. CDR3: CASSYGRGGLAKNIQYF.

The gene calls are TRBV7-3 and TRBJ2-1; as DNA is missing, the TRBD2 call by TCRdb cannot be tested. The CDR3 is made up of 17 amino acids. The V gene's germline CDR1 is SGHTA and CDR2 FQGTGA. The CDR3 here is CASSQPERGGPYNEQFF.

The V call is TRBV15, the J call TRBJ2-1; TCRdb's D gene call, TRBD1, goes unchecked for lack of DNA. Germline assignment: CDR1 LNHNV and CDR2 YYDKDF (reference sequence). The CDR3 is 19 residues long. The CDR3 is CATSGRRDSIGVPGNEQFF. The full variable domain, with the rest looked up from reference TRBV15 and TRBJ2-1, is DAMVIQNPRYQVTQFGKPVTLSCSQTLNHNVMYWYQQKSSQAPKLLFHYYDKDFNNEADTPDNFQSRRPNTSFCFLDIRSPGLGDTAMYLCATSGRRDSIGVPGNEQFFGPGTRLTVL.

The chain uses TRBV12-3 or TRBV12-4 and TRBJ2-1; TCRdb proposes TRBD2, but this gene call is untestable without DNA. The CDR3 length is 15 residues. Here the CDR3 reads CASRSGLAGLNEQFF.

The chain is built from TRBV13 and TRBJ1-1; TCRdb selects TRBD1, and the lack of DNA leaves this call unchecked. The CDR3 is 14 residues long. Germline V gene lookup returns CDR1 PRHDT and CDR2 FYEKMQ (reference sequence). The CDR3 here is CASSPGLLNTEAFF.

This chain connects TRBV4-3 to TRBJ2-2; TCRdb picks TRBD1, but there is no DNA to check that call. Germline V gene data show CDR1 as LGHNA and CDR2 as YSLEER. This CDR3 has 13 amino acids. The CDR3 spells CASSQDRAGELFF.

CDR3 amino acids: CSVAVAGVLTQETQYF. The chain recombines TRBV29-1 with TRBJ2-5; absent DNA, TCRdb's TRBD2 call cannot be checked. The CDR3 is made up of 16 amino acids. The germline CDR1 and CDR2 sequences are SQVTM and ANQGSEA.